This T cell receptor (beta chain) is from a study of TIL therapy for anti-PD-1-resistant metastatic lung cancer. This was the immunoSEQ v3 assay. Survey-level samples got 2 million to 2.5 million read pairs; deep-level samples got 5-6 million. The table came from immunoSEQ multiplex PCR; TCRdb's copy has only in-frame clones and leaves some out. In the table there are roughly 23,000 clones, about two thirds of which are singletons. As for time point: pre-treatment sample, taken before nivolumab and TIL therapy. Stage 4 NSCLC adults joined between late 2017 and 2020. The germline V gene has CDR1 GTSNPN and CDR2 SVGIG (reference sequence). This CDR3 is 15 amino acids long. V gave up 5 bases and J gave up 5 bases; unmatched junction bases: 9.

The material sequenced was blood, taken at baseline. The rearrangement joins TRBV30 to TRBJ2-1; 10 bases fit TRBD2. This TCR derives from a person aged 25 to 85 with non-small cell lung cancer. The CDR3 reads CAWAPLAGVHNEQFF. CDR3 coding DNA: TGTGCCTGGGCCCCCCTAGCGGGAGTGCACAATGAGCAGTTCTTC.